Each of the 14 T cell receptor beta chains below was sequenced from the same sample in a study of blood T cell repertoires in COVID-19. Repertoires were generated with immunoSEQ multiplex PCR, while TCRdb's copy carries only in-frame clones and drops some. The table records about 58,000 clones, approximately 91% of them present only once. Sequencing was performed on peripheral blood. All receptors derive from a woman aged 55-69 years with active COVID-19.

This clone showed up just a few times. The chain links TRBV6-6 to TRBJ1-4; 9 bases match TRBD1. The germline V gene has CDR1 MNHNY and CDR2 SVGAGI (reference sequence). J was trimmed by 7 bases and V by 6 bases; bases with no gene match: 9. There are 15 residues in the CDR3. CDR3 amino acids: CASRETGGSGEKLFF. DNA for the CDR3: TGTGCCAGCAGGGAAACAGGGGGCAGTGGTGAAAAACTGTTTTTT.

This rearrangement joins TRBV18 to TRBJ2-3; the D gene is possibly TRBD2 (5 bases). CDR1 and CDR2 from the germline V gene are KGHSH and LQKENI. V lost 3 bases and J 2 bases, leaving 12 bases between the germline ends. This CDR3 contains 15 residues. The CDR3, as DNA: TGTGCCAGCTCACCGACGGGGAGAACCACAGATACGCAGTATTTT. It is translated as CASSPTGRTTDTQYF.

V and J are TRBV5-4 and TRBJ2-5; tentatively, D is TRBD1 (6 bases). The CDR3 contains 15 residues. Germline-derived CDR1 and CDR2 are SGHNT and YYREEE (reference sequence). V was pared by 2 bases and J by 2 bases, with 13 bases between. The DNA for the CDR3 is TGTGCCAGCAGCTTTGGGGGCAGATTACAAGAGACCCAGTACTTC. It yields the protein CASSFGGRLQETQYF.

This chain joins TRBV20-1 and TRBJ2-6; D is unresolved. CDR3 size: 15 residues. The germline CDR1 and CDR2 sequences are DFQATT and SNEGSKA (reference sequence). The V and J ends lost 3 bases and 0 bases respectively, with 9 bases between them. CDR3 amino acids: CSASASPSGANVLTF. The DNA of the CDR3 is TGCAGTGCTAGTGCCTCCCCCTCTGGGGCCAACGTCCTGACTTTC.

This chain links TRBV24-1 with TRBJ2-2, with unresolved D. Deletions cut 3 bases from V and 4 bases from J, with 5 bases between. This CDR3 is built from 13 residues. Germline V CDR1 and CDR2: KGHDR, SFDVKD. In nucleotides, the CDR3 is TGTGCCACCAGTGATGACATCACCGGGGAGCTGTTTTTT. It codes for CATSDDITGELFF.

This clone was seen a few times. This sequence joins TRBV27 and TRBJ1-2, with D possibly being TRBD1 (5 bases). CDR3 length equals 15 residues. The V gene lost 2 bases and the J gene lost 8 bases, with 18 bases spanning the gap. The germline V gene has CDR1 MNHEY and CDR2 SMNVEV (reference sequence). CDR3 coding DNA: TGTGCCAGCAGTTTAAAACGGGGGGTATGGAGAGGCTACACCTTC. Translation gives CASSLKRGVWRGYTF.

The rearrangement joins TRBV7-6 to TRBJ2-7; no definite D call. V was cut by 7 bases and J by 0 bases, with 16 bases left in between. There are 15 residues in the CDR3. CDR1 SGHVS and CDR2 FNYEAQ come from the germline V gene. CDR3 bases: TGTGCCAGCACCGCGGAAGGAAGCCTCTCCTACGAGCAGTACTTC. Translated, it gives CASTAEGSLSYEQYF. The full variable domain, completed using reference TRBV7-6 and TRBJ2-7, is GAGVSQSPRYKVTKRGQDVALRCDPISGHVSLYWYRQALGQGPEFLTYFNYEAQQDKSGLPNDRFSAERPEGSISTLTIQRTEQRDSAMYRCASTAEGSLSYEQYFGPGTRLTVT.

This chain joins TRBV4-1 and TRBJ2-2, with 7 bases that match TRBD2. This CDR3 is 16 amino acids long. The V and J ends lost 4 bases and 3 bases, in that order; junction bases with no gene match: 8. CDR1 is MGHRA, CDR2 YSYEKL, per germline. CDR3 DNA: TGCGCCAGCAGCCCTAGAAAGGCGGGGGACACCGGGGAGCTGTTTTTT. The encoded protein is CASSPRKAGDTGELFF.

The CDR3 bases are TGCGCCAGCAGCTTGGGTCCTACTGACAGGGTGAAGACAGATACGCAGTATTTT. The encoded protein is CASSLGPTDRVKTDTQYF. The genes are TRBV5-1 and TRBJ2-3, with 7 bases matching TRBD1. Looked up from germline, CDR1 is SGHRS and CDR2 is YFSETQ. The CDR3 covers 18 residues. The V segment lost 0 bases and the J segment 3 bases; nucleotides outside the gene matches: 13.

This chain joins TRBV15 and TRBJ1-1, with TRBD1 identical over 7 bases. The germline CDR1 and CDR2 sequences are LNHNV and YYDKDF (reference sequence). The CDR3 is made up of 15 amino acids. V was pared by 6 bases and J by 3 bases, with 10 bases of the junction left unmatched. The CDR3 sequence: CATRTYEGADTEAFF. The CDR3 nucleotides are TGTGCCACCAGGACCTATGAGGGGGCGGACACTGAAGCTTTCTTT.

The chain carries TRBV7-8 and TRBJ2-7, with D maybe TRBD2 (6 bases). The V gene's germline CDR1 is SGHVS and CDR2 FQNEAQ. Trimming removed 5 bases at V and 0 bases at J, with 14 bases between. The CDR3 has 15 amino acids. The DNA for the CDR3 is TGTGCCAGCAGCCCTGGGGGGACGATCTCCTACGAGCAGTACTTC. Its protein product is CASSPGGTISYEQYF.

The genes are TRBV5-4 and TRBJ1-3, with D unresolved. Trimming removed 4 bases from V and 0 bases from J, with 17 bases in between. Germline CDR1 and CDR2: SGHNT and YYREEE (reference sequence). The CDR3 runs 17 residues. CDR3 in amino acids: CASSPPNAGLSGNTIYF. In nucleotides, the CDR3 is TGTGCCAGCAGCCCGCCAAATGCAGGCCTCTCTGGAAACACCATATATTTT.

V is TRBV7-9 and J is TRBJ1-1, with D uncertain. The CDR3 is 13 residues long. V was pared by 5 bases and J by 3 bases, with 10 bases between. Germline CDR1 SEHNR, CDR2 FQNEAQ (reference sequence). The CDR3 coding sequence is TGTGCCAGCAGCCCACGGAGCGACACTGAAGCTTTCTTT. Encoded protein: CASSPRSDTEAFF.

The J gene is TRBJ1-2, the V gene TRBV14; maybe TRBD1 (6 bases). Trimming stripped 6 bases from V and 7 bases from J, with 15 bases between. The CDR3 has 13 amino acids. Germline lookup yields CDR1 SGHDN and CDR2 FVKESK. In DNA, the CDR3 is TGTGCCAGCAGGCAGACTAACAGGGCTGGCTACACCTTC. Protein product: CASRQTNRAGYTF.